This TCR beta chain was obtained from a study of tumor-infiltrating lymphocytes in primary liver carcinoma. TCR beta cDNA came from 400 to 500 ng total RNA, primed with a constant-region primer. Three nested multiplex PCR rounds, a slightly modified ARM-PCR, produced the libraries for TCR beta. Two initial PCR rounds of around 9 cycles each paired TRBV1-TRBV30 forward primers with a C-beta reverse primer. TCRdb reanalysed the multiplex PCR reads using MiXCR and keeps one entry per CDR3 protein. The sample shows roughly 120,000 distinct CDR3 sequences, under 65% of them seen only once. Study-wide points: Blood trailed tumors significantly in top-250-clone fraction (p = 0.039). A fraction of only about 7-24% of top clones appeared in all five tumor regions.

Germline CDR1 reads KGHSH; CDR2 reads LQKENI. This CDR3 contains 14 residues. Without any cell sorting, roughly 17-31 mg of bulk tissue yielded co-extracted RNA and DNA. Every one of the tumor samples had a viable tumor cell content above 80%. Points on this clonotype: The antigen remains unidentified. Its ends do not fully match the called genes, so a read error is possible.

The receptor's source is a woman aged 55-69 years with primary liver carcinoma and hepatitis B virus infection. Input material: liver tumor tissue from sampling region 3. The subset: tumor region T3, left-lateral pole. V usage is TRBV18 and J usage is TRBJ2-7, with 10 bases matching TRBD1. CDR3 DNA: TGTGCCAGATCACTTGGGACAGGGGCCTACGAGCAGTACTTC. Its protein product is CARSLGTGAYEQYF.